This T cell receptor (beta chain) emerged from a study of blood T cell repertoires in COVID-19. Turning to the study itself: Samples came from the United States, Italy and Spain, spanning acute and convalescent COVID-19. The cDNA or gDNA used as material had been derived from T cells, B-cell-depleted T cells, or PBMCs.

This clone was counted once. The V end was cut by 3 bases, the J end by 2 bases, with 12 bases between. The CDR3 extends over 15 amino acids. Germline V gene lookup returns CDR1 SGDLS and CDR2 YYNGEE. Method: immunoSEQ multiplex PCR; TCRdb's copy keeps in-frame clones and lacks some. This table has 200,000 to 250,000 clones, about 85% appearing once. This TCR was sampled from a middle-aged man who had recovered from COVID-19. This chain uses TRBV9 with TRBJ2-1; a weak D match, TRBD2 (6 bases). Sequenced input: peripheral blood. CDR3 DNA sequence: TGTGCCAGCAGCGAACGGGGGACGACCTACAATGAGCAGTTCTTC. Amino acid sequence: CASSERGTTYNEQFF. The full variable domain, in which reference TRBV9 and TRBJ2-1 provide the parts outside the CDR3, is DSGVTQTPKHLITATGQRVTLRCSPRSGDLSVYWYQQSLDQGLQFLIQYYNGEERAKGNILERFSAQQFPDLHSELNLSSLELGDSALYFCASSERGTTYNEQFFGPGTRLTVL.